This TCR beta chain was profiled in a study of T cells after somatic rescue of genetic block. The V gene's germline CDR1 is GTSNPN and CDR2 SVGIG (reference sequence). The CDR3 has 15 amino acids. J was trimmed by 6 bases and V by 2 bases; bases with no gene match: 10. This clone was counted a single time. Clones were read by immunoSEQ multiplex PCR, and TCRdb kept only the in-frame ones, dropping some. There are about 88,000 clones in the sample; 90% occur only once, and approximately 1.5% lies in the top ten. This TCR came from a woman aged 18-29 years. Sequencing was done on a sample of peripheral blood mononuclear cells (PBMCs). The genes are TRBV30 and TRBJ1-2, with TRBD1 identical over 9 bases. This CDR3 reads CAWSFSLDRGDGYTF. CDR3 DNA: TGTGCCTGGAGTTTTTCGCTGGACAGGGGTGATGGCTACACCTTC.